Below are 25 T cell receptor beta chains sequenced from a single sample in a study of T and B cells in COVID-19 patients. Multiplex PCR with BIOMED2 TRB-A/B primer pools amplified TRB rearrangements. TCRdb used MiXCR to reprocess the multiplex PCR reads, holding one entry per CDR3 protein. The repertoire holds about 14,000 distinct CDR3 sequences, with 25% as singletons. Each TRB amplification used roughly 250-550 ng of genomic DNA from blood. The sample taken for sequencing was blood. Receptor source: a human donor who had recovered from COVID-19.

This clonotype was seen ten or more times. This rearrangement joins TRBV10-3 to TRBJ2-3; D unresolved. This CDR3 contains 11 residues. Per the germline V gene, CDR1 is ENHRY and CDR2 is SYGVKD. Trimming removed 2 bases from V and 7 bases from J, with 4 bases in between. This chain's CDR3 is CAISEDHTQYF. CDR3 nucleotide sequence: TGTGCCATCAGTGAGGACCATACGCAGTATTTT.

The chain employs TRBV5-1 and TRBJ1-2; D unclear. CDR1 is SGHRS and CDR2 is YFSETQ in the germline V gene. This CDR3 is 14 amino acids long. Trimming removed 2 bases at V and 2 bases at J, with 10 bases between. For the CDR3, the DNA is TGCGCCAGCAGCTTCCCGGACGGGAACTATGGCTACACCTTC. The encoded protein is CASSFPDGNYGYTF.

Regarding this clonotype: A read error is possible here, since a much larger clone lies one base away. The chain couples TRBV15 to TRBJ2-1, with a possible D match to TRBD2 (5 bases). Trimming left V 4 bases short and J 5 bases short, with 15 bases between. Germline V gene data show CDR1 as LNHNV and CDR2 as YYDKDF (reference sequence). CDR3 length: 15 residues. CDR3 sequence reads: CATSTRSDYHNEQFF. The CDR3 bases are TGTGCCACCAGCACCAGGAGTGACTACCACAATGAGCAGTTCTTC.

This clonotype occurred many times. This chain connects TRBV18 to TRBJ1-2, with 7 positions matching TRBD1. Germline lookup yields CDR1 KGHSH and CDR2 LQKENI. V was pared by 3 bases and J by 7 bases, with 8 bases of the junction left unmatched. This CDR3 has 14 amino acids. The CDR3 DNA reads as TGTGCCAGCTCACCTCAAGACAGGGATCGTGGCTACACCTTC. Amino acids: CASSPQDRDRGYTF.

This clonotype was counted ten times or more. The chain links TRBV6-4 to TRBJ2-1; 9 bases fit TRBD2. The CDR3 runs to 15 residues. In germline, CDR1 is MRHNA, CDR2 SNTAGT. J gave up 5 bases and V 3 bases, and 5 bases lay outside the gene matches. This chain's CDR3 is CASSEGSGGNNEQFF. The DNA of the CDR3 is TGTGCCAGCAGTGAGGGGAGCGGGGGGAACAATGAGCAGTTCTTC.

This clonotype was found a few times. CDR3 residues: CASSRAGGRTDTQYF. The CDR3 region has the DNA TGTGCCAGCAGCCGCGCGGGGGGGCGTACAGATACGCAGTATTTT. The chain has TRBV14 and TRBJ2-3; the match to TRBD2 covers 9 bases. The CDR3 is 15 amino acids. Losses at the gene ends were 4 bases for V and 3 bases for J; bases not matched to a gene: 5. Germline V gives CDR1 SGHDN, CDR2 FVKESK.

This clonotype was seen more than once but under ten times. The V and J genes are TRBV7-9 and TRBJ2-7; D might be TRBD1 (6 bases). CDR3 length: 17 residues. Germline CDR1 is SEHNR and CDR2 is FQNEAQ (reference sequence). Trimming pared 2 bases from V and 3 bases from J, leaving 20 bases between. CDR3 sequence reads: CASSLLPGAGEFYEQYF. The CDR3 coding sequence is TGTGCCAGCAGCTTATTGCCAGGGGCAGGGGAATTCTACGAGCAGTACTTC.

This rearrangement joins TRBV29-1 to TRBJ2-7, with 10 bases aligning to TRBD1. The germline gives CDR1 SQVTM, CDR2 ANQGSEA. With 7 bases clipped from V and 3 bases from J, the junction kept 12 bases outside the gene matches. The CDR3 totals 15 residues. Here the CDR3 DNA reads TGCAGCGCGCTATCCGGGACAGGGGTTTACTACGAGCAGTACTTC. As protein: CSALSGTGVYYEQYF.

The rearrangement joins TRBV5-4 to TRBJ1-2; D uncertain. Germline-derived CDR1 and CDR2 are SGHNT and YYREEE (reference sequence). V was trimmed by 4 bases and J by 5 bases, leaving 12 bases between them. The CDR3 is made up of 13 amino acids. The CDR3 DNA sequence: TGTGCCAGCAGCACCGAGACCAGTTATGGCTACACCTTC. This sequence encodes CASSTETSYGYTF.

This clonotype was counted only a few times. V usage is TRBV6-1 and J usage is TRBJ1-1; the D gene is possibly TRBD1 (6 bases). Germline-derived CDR1 and CDR2 are MNHNS and SASEGT. V was clipped by 5 bases and J by 0 bases, with 16 bases between them. This CDR3 region has 16 residues. In DNA, the CDR3 is TGTGCCAGCAGTTACTCTGGGGGGCGCGTGAACACTGAAGCTTTCTTT. This sequence encodes CASSYSGGRVNTEAFF.

Concerning this clonotype itself: A much more abundant neighbour one base away suggests this may be a read error. This sequence joins TRBV30 and TRBJ1-6; 8 bases line up with TRBD1. The V gene's germline CDR1 is GTSNPN and CDR2 SVGIG (reference sequence). The CDR3 is 15 amino acids. V lost 5 bases and J lost 10; bases outside the gene matches: 13. The CDR3 here is CAWVTGQGKGSPLHF. DNA of the CDR3: TGTGCCTGGGTTACTGGACAGGGAAAAGGATCACCCCTCCACTTT.

At least ten counts were recorded for this clonotype. The chain uses TRBV27 and TRBJ2-1; possible D gene TRBD1, 5 bases. The germline CDR1 and CDR2 sequences are MNHEY and SMNVEV (reference sequence). The CDR3 extends over 15 amino acids. V was clipped by 6 bases and J by 7 bases, with 19 bases between them. The CDR3 bases are TGTGCCAGCAGCTTTCCAGGGTTGGCTAAAAATGAGCAGTTCTTC. Protein: CASSFPGLAKNEQFF.

By sample fraction, this clonotype is medium-sized. CDR3 DNA: TGTGCCTGGAGCATAGCGGGAGTGGACACCGGGGAGCTGTTTTTT. It yields the protein CAWSIAGVDTGELFF. The chain carries TRBV30 and TRBJ2-2; 9 bases map to TRBD2. V lost 3 bases and J lost 3; bases outside the gene matches: 5. The CDR3 has 15 amino acids. The germline CDR1 and CDR2 sequences are GTSNPN and SVGIG (reference sequence). Supplemented by reference TRBV30 and TRBJ2-2, the full variable domain reads SQTIHQWPATLVQPVGSPLSLECTVEGTSNPNLYWYRQAAGRGLQLLFYSVGIGQISSEVPQNLSASRPQDRQFILSSKKLLLSDSGFYLCAWSIAGVDTGELFFGEGSRLTVL.

Comment on this clonotype: Possible read error: a much larger clone is one base away. The chain recombines TRBV6-5 with TRBJ2-1; 8 bases agree with TRBD2. CDR1 MNHEY and CDR2 SVGAGI come from the germline V gene. The CDR3 runs 13 residues. J gave up 10 bases and V 8 bases, and 10 bases lay outside the gene matches. As DNA, the CDR3 is TGTGCCAGCGGGGGGCGGGGGGCTGGAGAGCAGTTCTTC. This translates into CASGGRGAGEQFF.

The sample holds a few counts of this clonotype. The V gene is TRBV20-1, the J gene TRBJ2-7; TRBD2 matches at 12 bases. The length of the CDR3 is 17 residues. The V segment lost 6 bases and the J segment 1 base; nucleotides outside the gene matches: 13. CDR1 is DFQATT and CDR2 is SNEGSKA in the germline V gene (reference sequence). CDR3 sequence: CSAPSRTSGDFSYEQYF. CDR3 in DNA: TGCAGTGCCCCTTCGAGGACTAGCGGGGACTTTTCCTACGAGCAGTACTTC.

Points on this clonotype: The junction shows a germline mismatch at one end, possibly a read error. The CDR3 DNA is TGTGCCAGCAGCCAGGAACAGGGGACTGGGACCAACGTCCTGACTTTC. Its translation: CASSQEQGTGTNVLTF. The chain links TRBV4-2 to TRBJ2-6, with TRBD1 as a possible D gene (7 bases). CDR1 and CDR2 from the germline V gene are LGHNA and YNFKEQ. This CDR3 region has 16 residues.

This clonotype is categorized as medium-sized. The chain recombines TRBV11-1 with TRBJ2-7; 8 bases align to TRBD1. After removal of 5 bases from V and 5 bases from J, the junction contained 5 bases not matched to a gene. The CDR3 is made up of 13 amino acids. Germline V CDR1 and CDR2: SGHAT, FQDESV (reference sequence). CDR3 DNA: TGTGCCAGCAGCGCCGGACAGGGCAACGAGCAGTACTTC. Translating gives CASSAGQGNEQYF.

The rearrangement joins TRBV20-1 to TRBJ1-6; D gene unclear. Germline V gene sequence: CDR1 DFQATT, CDR2 SNEGSKA (reference sequence). The length of the CDR3 is 13 residues. Trimming took 3 bases from V and 3 from J, leaving 6 bases between them. CDR3 sequence (DNA): TGCAGTGCTAGGGGAAGCTATAATTCACCCCTCCACTTT. It yields the protein CSARGSYNSPLHF.

V gene TRBV4-2 combines with J gene TRBJ1-3; D unresolved. Per the germline V gene, CDR1 is LGHNA and CDR2 is YNFKEQ. CDR3 length: 17 amino acids. Trimming left V 0 bases short and J 4 bases short, with 16 bases between. CDR3 region: CASSQDRTIRAGNTIYF. The CDR3 region has the DNA TGTGCCAGCAGCCAAGATCGTACAATACGGGCAGGAAACACCATATATTTT.

There are many counts of this clonotype. This sequence joins TRBV27 and TRBJ2-1; 11 nucleotides agree with TRBD2. The CDR3 spans 16 residues. The V segment lost 6 bases and the J segment 4 bases; nucleotides outside the gene matches: 8. Looked up from germline, CDR1 is MNHEY and CDR2 is SMNVEV (reference sequence). The DNA for the CDR3 is TGTGCCAGCAGCCGAATAGCGGGGGGGAGGTACAATGAGCAGTTCTTC. Amino acids: CASSRIAGGRYNEQFF.

The chain joins TRBV12-3 or TRBV12-4 to TRBJ2-5; D is uncertain. Trimming left V 4 bases short and J 4 bases short, with 10 bases between. CDR3 size: 13 residues. CDR3 coding DNA: TGTGCCAGCAGTTACACACAAGGAGAGACCCAGTACTTC. This codes for CASSYTQGETQYF.

V and J are TRBV6-5 and TRBJ2-7; 10 nucleotides align to TRBD2. CDR1 is MNHEY, CDR2 SVGAGI, per germline. The CDR3 is 17 amino acids. The J segment lost 3 bases and the V segment lost 2 bases, leaving 10 bases of the junction unmatched. In DNA, the CDR3 is TGTGCCAGCAGTTACGGGCAGGGACTAGCGTGGCGCTACGAGCAGTACTTC. Encoded protein: CASSYGQGLAWRYEQYF.

Relative to its sample, this clonotype is medium-sized. The J gene is TRBJ2-7, the V gene TRBV19, with TRBD1 matching over 12 bases. CDR3 length equals 18 residues. Trimming cost V 5 bases and J 3 bases; bases outside gene matches: 14. From germline, CDR1 is LNHDA and CDR2 SQIVND (reference sequence). The CDR3 bases are TGTGCCAGTAGTCTCTCCGGGACAGGGGGCATCGGGGTCTACGAGCAGTACTTC. Encoded protein: CASSLSGTGGIGVYEQYF.

This clonotype occurred a few times. The chain couples TRBV5-1 to TRBJ2-1; possible D gene TRBD2, 5 bases. The CDR3 extends over 19 amino acids. The V gene's germline CDR1 is SGHRS and CDR2 YFSETQ. With 0 bases removed from V and 9 bases from J, the gap between germline ends came to 28 bases. CDR3 nucleotide sequence: TGCGCCAGCAGCTTGGGACGGGGTGGTACAAGGCAGGCGCACTTTGAGCAGTTCTTC. It specifies CASSLGRGGTRQAHFEQFF.

This clonotype has more than one count but fewer than ten. The V and J genes are TRBV6-5 and TRBJ2-7; 8 bases fit TRBD2. V lost 5 bases to trimming and J lost 0 bases; unmatched junction nucleotides: 6. The CDR3 is 15 amino acids. Germline CDR1 is MNHEY and CDR2 is SVGAGI. The CDR3 loop reads CASSPDLAGSYEQYF. CDR3 bases: TGTGCCAGCAGTCCGGACCTAGCGGGCTCCTACGAGCAGTACTTC.